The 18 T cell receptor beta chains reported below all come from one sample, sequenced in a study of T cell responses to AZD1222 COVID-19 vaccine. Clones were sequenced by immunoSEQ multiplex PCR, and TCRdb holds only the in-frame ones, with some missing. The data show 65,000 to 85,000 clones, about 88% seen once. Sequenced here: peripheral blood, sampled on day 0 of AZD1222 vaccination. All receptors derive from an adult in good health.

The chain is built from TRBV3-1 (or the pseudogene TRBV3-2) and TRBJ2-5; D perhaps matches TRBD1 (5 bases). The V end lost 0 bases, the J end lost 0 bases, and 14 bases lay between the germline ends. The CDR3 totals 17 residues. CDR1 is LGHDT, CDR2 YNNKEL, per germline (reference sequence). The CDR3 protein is CASSQDRWGKYQETQYF. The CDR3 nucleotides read TGTGCCAGCAGCCAAGATCGGTGGGGCAAGTACCAAGAGACCCAGTACTTC.

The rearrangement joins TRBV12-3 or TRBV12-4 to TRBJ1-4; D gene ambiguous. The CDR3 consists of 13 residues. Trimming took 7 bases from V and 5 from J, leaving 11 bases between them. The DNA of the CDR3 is TGTGCCAGCACCTTTCGACAAAATGAAAAACTGTTTTTT. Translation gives CASTFRQNEKLFF.

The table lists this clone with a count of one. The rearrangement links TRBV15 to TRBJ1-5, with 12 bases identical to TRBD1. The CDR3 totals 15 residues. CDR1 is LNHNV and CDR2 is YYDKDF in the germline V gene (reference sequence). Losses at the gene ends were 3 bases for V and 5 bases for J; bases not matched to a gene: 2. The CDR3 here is CATSRRDRGHQPQHF. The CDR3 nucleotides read TGTGCCACCAGCAGGAGGGACAGGGGGCATCAGCCCCAGCATTTT.

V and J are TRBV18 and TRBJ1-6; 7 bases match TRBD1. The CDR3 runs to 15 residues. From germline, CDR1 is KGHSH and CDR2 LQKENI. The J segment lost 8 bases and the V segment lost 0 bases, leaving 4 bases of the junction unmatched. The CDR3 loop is CASSPPPGGDSPLHF. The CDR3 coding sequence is TGTGCCAGCTCACCACCCCCAGGGGGAGATTCACCCCTCCACTTT.

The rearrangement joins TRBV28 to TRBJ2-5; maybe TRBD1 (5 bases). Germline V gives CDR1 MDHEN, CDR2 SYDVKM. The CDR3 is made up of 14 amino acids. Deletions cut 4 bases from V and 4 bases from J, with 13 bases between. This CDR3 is CASSWVQGRETQYF. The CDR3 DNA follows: TGTGCCAGCAGTTGGGTCCAGGGTAGAGAGACCCAGTACTTC.

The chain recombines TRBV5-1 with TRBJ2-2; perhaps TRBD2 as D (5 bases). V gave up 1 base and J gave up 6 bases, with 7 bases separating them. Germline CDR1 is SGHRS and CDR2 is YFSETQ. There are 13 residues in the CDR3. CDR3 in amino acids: CASSLYGAGELFF. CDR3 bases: TGCGCCAGCAGCTTGTACGGGGCCGGGGAGCTGTTTTTT.

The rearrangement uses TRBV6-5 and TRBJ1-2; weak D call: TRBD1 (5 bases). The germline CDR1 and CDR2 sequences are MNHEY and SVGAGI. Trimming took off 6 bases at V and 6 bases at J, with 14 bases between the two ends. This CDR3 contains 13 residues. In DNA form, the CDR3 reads TGTGCCAGCAGAGGGACGGAAGAGAATGGCTACACCTTC. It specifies CASRGTEENGYTF.

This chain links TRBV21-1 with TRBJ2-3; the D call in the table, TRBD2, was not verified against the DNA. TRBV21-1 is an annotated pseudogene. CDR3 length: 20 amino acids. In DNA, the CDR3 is TGTGCCAGCAGCGACCGGACTAGCGGGGGACACAACCCCTACACAGATACGCAGTATTTT. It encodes CASSDRTSGGHNPYTDTQYF.

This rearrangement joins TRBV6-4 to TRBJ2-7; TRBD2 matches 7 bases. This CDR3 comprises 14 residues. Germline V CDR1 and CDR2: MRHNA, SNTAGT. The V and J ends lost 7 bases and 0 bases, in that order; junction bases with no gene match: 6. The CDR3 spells CASKETSHSYEQYF. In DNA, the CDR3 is TGTGCCAGCAAGGAGACTAGCCACTCCTACGAGCAGTACTTC.

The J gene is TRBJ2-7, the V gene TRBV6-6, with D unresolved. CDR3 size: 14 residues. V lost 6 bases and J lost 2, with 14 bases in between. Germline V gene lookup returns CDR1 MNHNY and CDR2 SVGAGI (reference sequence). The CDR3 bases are TGTGCCAGCAGCCAACAAATCGGACCCTACGAGCAGTACTTC. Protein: CASSQQIGPYEQYF.

The CDR3 coding sequence is TGTGCCAGCAGCTCGATGGGGGCAAACACCATATATTTT. Protein sequence: CASSSMGANTIYF. The rearrangement uses TRBV5-4 and TRBJ1-3, with D possibly TRBD1 on 6 matching bases. Germline V CDR1 and CDR2: SGHNT, YYREEE (reference sequence). The length of the CDR3 is 13 residues. The ends were cut back, 3 bases at V and 6 bases at J, with 10 bases in the middle.

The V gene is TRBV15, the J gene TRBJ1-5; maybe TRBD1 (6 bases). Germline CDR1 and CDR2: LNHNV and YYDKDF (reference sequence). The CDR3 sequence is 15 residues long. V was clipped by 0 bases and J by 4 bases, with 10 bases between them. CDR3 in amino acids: CATSRDGQGNQPQHF. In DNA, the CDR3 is TGTGCCACCAGCAGAGATGGGCAGGGGAATCAGCCCCAGCATTTT.

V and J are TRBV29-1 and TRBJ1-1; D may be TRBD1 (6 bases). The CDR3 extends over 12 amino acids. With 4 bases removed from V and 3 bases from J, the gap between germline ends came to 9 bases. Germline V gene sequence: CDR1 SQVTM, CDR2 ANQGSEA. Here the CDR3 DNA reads TGCAGCGTTGGCCAGGGGCACACTGAAGCTTTCTTT. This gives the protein CSVGQGHTEAFF.

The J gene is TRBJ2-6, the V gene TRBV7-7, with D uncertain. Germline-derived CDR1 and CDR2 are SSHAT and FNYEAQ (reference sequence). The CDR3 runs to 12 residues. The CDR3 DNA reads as TGTGCTGTCGACTCTGGGGCCAACGTCCTGACTTTC. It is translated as CAVDSGANVLTF.

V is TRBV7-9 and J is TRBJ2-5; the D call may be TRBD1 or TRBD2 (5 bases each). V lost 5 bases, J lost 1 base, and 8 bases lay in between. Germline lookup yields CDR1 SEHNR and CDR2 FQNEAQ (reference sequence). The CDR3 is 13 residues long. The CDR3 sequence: CASSRDGQETQYF. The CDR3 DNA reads TGTGCCAGCAGCCGGGACGGCCAAGAGACCCAGTACTTC. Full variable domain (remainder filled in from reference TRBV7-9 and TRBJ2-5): DTGVSQNPRHKITKRGQNVTFRCDPISEHNRLYWYRQTLGQGPEFLTYFQNEAQLEKSRLLSDRFSAERPKGSFSTLEIQRTEQGDSAMYLCASSRDGQETQYFGPGTRLLVL.

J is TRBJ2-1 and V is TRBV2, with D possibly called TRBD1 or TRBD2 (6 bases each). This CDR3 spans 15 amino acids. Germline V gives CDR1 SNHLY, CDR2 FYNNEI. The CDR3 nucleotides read TGTGCAACCCATAAAGGGGGGCTTGAGTACAATGAGCAGTTCTTC. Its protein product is CATHKGGLEYNEQFF.

CDR3 loop: CATSINAGPRNTIYF. The CDR3 DNA follows: TGTGCCACCAGCATCAATGCCGGGCCCCGAAACACCATATATTTT. V is TRBV15 and J is TRBJ1-3; the D is unclear. The CDR3 covers 15 residues. CDR1 and CDR2 from the germline V gene are LNHNV and YYDKDF (reference sequence). V dropped 4 bases and J dropped 5 bases, with 15 bases sitting between them.

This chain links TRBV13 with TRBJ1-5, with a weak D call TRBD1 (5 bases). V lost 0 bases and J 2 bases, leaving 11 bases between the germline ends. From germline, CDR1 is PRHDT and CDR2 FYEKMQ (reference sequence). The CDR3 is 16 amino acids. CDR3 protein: CASSLGRGRGNQPQHF. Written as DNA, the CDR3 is TGTGCCAGCAGCTTAGGCCGAGGCAGGGGCAATCAGCCCCAGCATTTT.